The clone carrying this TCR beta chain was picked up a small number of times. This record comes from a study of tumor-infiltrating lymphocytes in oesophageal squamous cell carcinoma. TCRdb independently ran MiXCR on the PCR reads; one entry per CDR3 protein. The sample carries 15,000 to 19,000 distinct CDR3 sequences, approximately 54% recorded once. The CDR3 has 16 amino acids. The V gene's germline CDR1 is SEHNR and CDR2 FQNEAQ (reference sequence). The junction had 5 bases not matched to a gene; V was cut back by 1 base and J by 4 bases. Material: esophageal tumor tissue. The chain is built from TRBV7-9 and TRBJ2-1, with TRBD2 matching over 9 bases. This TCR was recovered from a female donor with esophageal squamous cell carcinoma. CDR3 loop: CASSLGAGGPYNEQFF. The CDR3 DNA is TGTGCCAGCAGCTTAGGGGCGGGGGGGCCATACAATGAGCAGTTCTTC.